The 8 T cell receptor beta chains below were found in one sample sequenced in a study of CD8 T cells in Susac syndrome. An input of about 0.5 to 1 ug of RNA was subjected to reverse transcription using random hexamers. TCRdb re-called the immunoSEQ multiplex PCR reads through MiXCR, storing one row per CDR3 protein. The sample gives a few hundred thousand distinct CDR3 sequences, about 95% of which show up once; roughly 0.09% is in the top ten. The material sequenced was CD4+ T cells from PBMCs. The source of these receptors is a human donor with multiple sclerosis.

This chain connects TRBV30 to TRBJ2-6; TRBD1 might be the D (5 bases). The CDR3 length is 16 residues. Per the germline V gene, CDR1 is GTSNPN and CDR2 is SVGIG (reference sequence). Trimming cost V 2 bases and J 2 bases, with 13 bases left between them. The CDR3 spells CAWSPRSGPGANVLTF. CDR3 DNA sequence: TGTGCCTGGAGTCCGCGATCAGGGCCTGGGGCCAACGTCCTGACTTTC.

J is TRBJ1-5 and V is TRBV10-3; a possible D gene is TRBD1 (5 bases). Germline V CDR1 and CDR2: ENHRY, SYGVKD. V was pared by 10 bases and J by 0 bases, with 16 bases between. This CDR3 has 15 residues. The CDR3 nucleotides are TGTGCCAGCGGGGCGGAACCGCCTAGCAATCAGCCCCAGCATTTT. Protein product: CASGAEPPSNQPQHF.

The rearrangement uses TRBV20-1 and TRBJ2-5, with 11 positions matching TRBD2. Germline lookup yields CDR1 DFQATT and CDR2 SNEGSKA (reference sequence). Trimming cost V 4 bases and J 0 bases; bases outside gene matches: 7. The CDR3 has 16 residues. The CDR3 DNA is TGCAGTGCTACCAGACTAGCGGGGTGGTACCAAGAGACCCAGTACTTC. This gives the protein CSATRLAGWYQETQYF.

The V gene is TRBV3-1, the J gene TRBJ1-1, with 8 bases that match TRBD1. The CDR3 consists of 14 residues. From germline, CDR1 is LGHDT and CDR2 YNNKEL (reference sequence). The V gene end was trimmed by 5 bases and the J gene end by 7 bases; junction bases not matched to a gene: 9. CDR3 loop: CASSFQGAVGEAFF. The CDR3 bases are TGTGCCAGCAGCTTTCAGGGGGCTGTGGGTGAAGCTTTCTTT.

The J gene is TRBJ2-1, the V gene TRBV24-1; 10 bases line up with TRBD2. The germline V gene encodes CDR1 KGHDR and CDR2 SFDVKD. V shed 4 bases, J shed 3 bases, and the junction held 5 bases outside the gene matches. CDR3 length: 16 residues. The CDR3 region has the DNA TGTGCCACCAGTGAAAGTCCTAGCGGGGGCTACAATGAGCAGTTCTTC. This codes for CATSESPSGGYNEQFF.

V usage is TRBV2 and J usage is TRBJ2-7; D call uncertain. The germline V gene has CDR1 SNHLY and CDR2 FYNNEI. The CDR3 has 13 residues. Trimming cost V 5 bases and J 0 bases, with 8 bases left between them. CDR3 bases: TGTGCCAGCAGTAACACTAACTCCTACGAGCAGTACTTC. It translates to CASSNTNSYEQYF.

The chain uses TRBV20-1 and TRBJ2-7; TRBD1 aligns across 9 bases. Germline V gene lookup returns CDR1 DFQATT and CDR2 SNEGSKA (reference sequence). Trimming cost V 0 bases and J 3 bases; bases outside gene matches: 3. The CDR3 runs to 14 residues. The CDR3 reads CSARDSGQGYEQYF. The CDR3 DNA follows: TGCAGTGCTAGAGATTCGGGACAGGGCTACGAGCAGTACTTC.

The chain employs TRBV9 and TRBJ2-2; D is ambiguous. Germline CDR1 is SGDLS and CDR2 is YYNGEE. The V end lost 0 bases, the J end lost 5 bases, and 8 bases lay between the germline ends. The CDR3 loop spans 14 amino acids. The CDR3 region is CASSVDWWTGELFF. The CDR3 DNA reads as TGTGCCAGCAGCGTAGATTGGTGGACCGGGGAGCTGTTTTTT.